These T cell receptor beta chains were read from a single sample in a study of long-term antiretroviral therapy in people with HIV. Clones were sequenced by immunoSEQ multiplex PCR, and TCRdb holds only the in-frame ones, with some missing. Among 15,000 to 20,000 clones, over 80% were seen once, and the ten largest hold approximately 4.2%. Specimen: unsorted PBMCs, collected 2.1 years after starting antiretroviral therapy. These receptors all come from a man younger than 30 with HIV. The CDR3 runs from the conserved cysteine through the conserved F or W. D genes are given only for firm matches. For some rows the clone size is stated as once, few or many, or as a class when expanded; others skip it.

CDR3nt: TGTGCCAGCACCGCAGACGGATACACTGAAGCTTTCTTT; CDR3aa: CASTADGYTEAFF; len: 13; d_gene: NA; abundance: NA; v_gene: TRBV5-4; j_gene: TRBJ1-1
CDR3nt: TGCGCCAGCAGCTTGGAGGGTGGCTACACCTTC; CDR3aa: CASSLEGGYTF; len: 11; d_gene: NA; abundance: NA; v_gene: TRBV5-1; j_gene: TRBJ1-2
CDR3nt: TGTGCCAGCAGGGAGGGATTCAATCAGCCCCAGCATTTT; CDR3aa: CASREGFNQPQHF; len: 13; d_gene: NA; abundance: NA; v_gene: TRBV6-5; j_gene: TRBJ1-5
CDR3nt: TGCGCCAGCAGCTTGGCCGGTATGGTGGAGGCCGGCTACACCTTC; CDR3aa: CASSLAGMVEAGYTF; len: 15; d_gene: NA; abundance: NA; v_gene: TRBV5-1; j_gene: TRBJ1-2
CDR3nt: TGTGCCAGCAAAGGGCTAGATTCTGACAATGAGCAGTTCTTC; CDR3aa: CASKGLDSDNEQFF; len: 14; d_gene: NA; abundance: NA; v_gene: TRBV2; j_gene: TRBJ2-1
CDR3nt: TGCAGCGTTGAAGGAGGCGACTATGGCTACACCTTC; CDR3aa: CSVEGGDYGYTF; len: 12; d_gene: NA; abundance: NA; v_gene: TRBV29-1; j_gene: TRBJ1-2
CDR3nt: TGTGCCACCAGCAGAGGACTAGCGGGTTACGAGCAGTACTTC; CDR3aa: CATSRGLAGYEQYF; len: 14; d_gene: TRBD2; abundance: NA; v_gene: TRBV15; j_gene: TRBJ2-7
CDR3nt: TGTGCCAGCAGCCAACTAAGTTCGTCCTATGGCTACACCTTC; CDR3aa: CASSQLSSSYGYTF; len: 14; d_gene: NA; abundance: NA; v_gene: TRBV4-2; j_gene: TRBJ1-2
CDR3nt: TGTGCCAGCAGCTGGACCATCAATGAGCAGTTCTTC; CDR3aa: CASSWTINEQFF; len: 12; d_gene: NA; abundance: NA; v_gene: TRBV11-2; j_gene: TRBJ2-1
CDR3nt: TGTGCCATCGCCGGGACATACAACAATGAGCAGTTCTTC; CDR3aa: CAIAGTYNNEQFF; len: 13; d_gene: NA; abundance: NA; v_gene: TRBV10-3; j_gene: TRBJ2-1
CDR3nt: TGTGCCAGCAGTTACTCGCGGGGCTACGAGCAGTACTTC; CDR3aa: CASSYSRGYEQYF; len: 13; d_gene: NA; abundance: few; v_gene: TRBV6-5; j_gene: TRBJ2-7
CDR3nt: TGTGCCAGCAGCCAAGATCAGGAGGGAACCTACGAGCAGTACTTC; CDR3aa: CASSQDQEGTYEQYF; len: 15; d_gene: NA; abundance: NA; v_gene: TRBV4-2; j_gene: TRBJ2-7
CDR3nt: TGTGCCAGCAGCGTAGGCAACAGTAAAATTGAAAAACTGTTTTTT; CDR3aa: CASSVGNSKIEKLFF; len: 15; d_gene: NA; abundance: once; v_gene: TRBV9; j_gene: TRBJ1-4
CDR3nt: TGTGCCAGCATAATAGCGAACCCGGCGTGGGAGCAGTACTTC; CDR3aa: CASIIANPAWEQYF; len: 14; d_gene: NA; abundance: NA; v_gene: TRBV2; j_gene: TRBJ2-7
CDR3nt: TGTGCCAGCACCACCGGACGGTCCTACGAGCAGTACTTC; CDR3aa: CASTTGRSYEQYF; len: 13; d_gene: NA; abundance: few; v_gene: TRBV6-8; j_gene: TRBJ2-7
CDR3nt: TGTGCCACCAGCCCCCAGGGGTCTATCGGGGAGCTGTTTTTT; CDR3aa: CATSPQGSIGELFF; len: 14; d_gene: NA; abundance: NA; v_gene: TRBV19; j_gene: TRBJ2-2
CDR3nt: TGTGCCACCCTTCGGGAAGACTCTGGAAACACCATATATTTT; CDR3aa: CATLREDSGNTIYF; len: 14; d_gene: NA; abundance: once; v_gene: TRBV2; j_gene: TRBJ1-3
CDR3nt: TGTGCCAGCAGGCCCATACAGTTGGGGCCTCTGGGAGATGAGCAGTTCTTC; CDR3aa: CASRPIQLGPLGDEQFF; len: 17; d_gene: NA; abundance: once; v_gene: TRBV7-2; j_gene: TRBJ2-1